This is a list of T cell receptor beta chains from one sample in a study of OX40 agonist ivuxolimab in advanced cancers. The protocol was immunoSEQ multiplex PCR, while the TCRdb copy is restricted to in-frame clones and leaves out a portion. The sample includes roughly 68,000 clones, 89% of them seen just once. The source was CD4+ or CD8+ T cells sorted from blood, collected in a trial of the OX40 agonist ivuxolimab. Every receptor here comes from an adult with an advanced solid tumor such as melanoma, head and neck, liver or kidney cancer. Both conserved end residues are part of each CDR3. The D gene is left open where the match is weak. Clone size is given for some rows only: seen once, a few or many times, or a class if the clone is expanded.

V: TRBV21-1
J: TRBJ2-2
size: -
D: -
CDR3: CASGGVFGTSITGELFF
DNA: TGTGCCAGCGGAGGAGTATTCGGGACTAGTATTACCGGGGAGCTGTTTTTT

V: TRBV7-3
J: TRBJ2-6
size: -
D: -
CDR3: CASGPPPSSGANVLTF
DNA: TGTGCCAGCGGACCCCCCCCTAGCTCTGGGGCCAACGTCCTGACTTTC

V: TRBV29-1
J: TRBJ1-4
size: -
D: -
CDR3: CSVELADLYNEKLFF
DNA: TGCAGCGTTGAACTAGCGGACCTATATAATGAAAAACTGTTTTTT

V: TRBV7-9
J: TRBJ1-5
size: -
D: -
CDR3: CASSLDMGGFNQPQHF
DNA: TGTGCCAGCAGCTTGGACATGGGGGGGTTCAATCAGCCCCAGCATTTT

V: TRBV5-1
J: TRBJ2-3
size: -
D: TRBD2
CDR3: CASSFSGSWADTQYF
DNA: TGCGCCAGCAGCTTTAGCGGGAGTTGGGCAGATACGCAGTATTTT

V: TRBV19
J: TRBJ1-5
size: -
D: TRBD1
CDR3: CASSPGTAENQPQHF
DNA: TGTGCCAGTAGTCCCGGGACAGCGGAAAATCAGCCCCAGCATTTT

V: TRBV7-2
J: TRBJ2-5
size: -
D: -
CDR3: CASSLEGAIGKTQYF
DNA: TGTGCCAGCAGCTTAGAGGGAGCGATCGGGAAGACCCAGTACTTC

V: TRBV5-1
J: TRBJ2-1
size: few
D: -
CDR3: CASSLIRGRYNEQFF
DNA: TGCGCCAGCAGCTTGATACGGGGGAGGTACAATGAGCAGTTCTTC

V: TRBV11-3
J: TRBJ2-1
size: -
D: -
CDR3: CASSLVRGSIYNEQFF
DNA: TGTGCCAGCAGCTTAGTAAGGGGTAGCATCTACAATGAGCAGTTCTTC

V: TRBV6-5
J: TRBJ1-5
size: few
D: -
CDR3: CASSKGRASNQPQHF
DNA: TGTGCCAGCAGTAAGGGCAGGGCTTCGAATCAGCCCCAGCATTTT

V: TRBV27
J: TRBJ1-2
size: once
D: -
CDR3: CASSPGRGSNYGYTF
DNA: TGTGCCAGCAGTCCGGGACGGGGATCAAACTATGGCTACACCTTC

V: TRBV28
J: TRBJ2-1
size: -
D: -
CDR3: CASSRAAIAYNEQFF
DNA: TGTGCCAGCTCTCGGGCGGCGATAGCCTACAATGAGCAGTTCTTC

V: TRBV28
J: TRBJ1-1
size: -
D: -
CDR3: CASIPGGQGLNTEAFF
DNA: TGTGCCAGCATTCCGGGGGGGCAGGGGTTAAACACTGAAGCTTTCTTT

V: TRBV11-3
J: TRBJ2-7
size: once
D: -
CDR3: CASSLVESYEQYF
DNA: TGTGCCAGCAGCTTAGTAGAGTCCTACGAGCAGTACTTC

V: TRBV19
J: TRBJ2-7
size: -
D: -
CDR3: CASSIGHLGGSYEQYF
DNA: TGTGCCAGTAGTATTGGCCACCTCGGGGGCTCCTACGAGCAGTACTTC

V: TRBV7-9
J: TRBJ2-7
size: -
D: -
CDR3: CASSFPGVTSNEQYF
DNA: TGTGCCAGCAGCTTCCCAGGGGTCACCTCCAACGAGCAGTACTTC

V: TRBV5-5
J: TRBJ2-3
size: -
D: -
CDR3: CASSLGVGISTDTQYF
DNA: TGTGCCAGCAGCTTGGGGGTGGGGATAAGCACAGATACGCAGTATTTT

V: TRBV29-1
J: TRBJ2-5
size: -
D: -
CDR3: CSVGGFRWQETQYF
DNA: TGCAGCGTTGGGGGATTCAGGTGGCAAGAGACCCAGTACTTC

V: TRBV6-5
J: TRBJ2-5
size: -
D: TRBD1
CDR3: CASSYTGGGETQYF
DNA: TGTGCCAGCAGTTATACAGGGGGCGGGGAGACCCAGTACTTC

V: TRBV29-1
J: TRBJ2-5
size: -
D: -
CDR3: CSVGSVEETQYF
DNA: TGCAGCGTTGGGTCAGTGGAAGAGACCCAGTACTTC

V: TRBV7-2
J: TRBJ2-7
size: -
D: -
CDR3: CASSTHIEQYF
DNA: TGTGCCAGCAGCACCCACATCGAGCAGTACTTC

V: TRBV27
J: TRBJ2-1
size: -
D: TRBD1
CDR3: CASSLSWTGGAGGEQFF
DNA: TGTGCCAGCAGTTTATCCTGGACAGGGGGCGCAGGAGGTGAGCAGTTCTTC

V: TRBV5-1
J: TRBJ2-3
size: few
D: TRBD2
CDR3: CASSIRTSGGPSTDTQYF
DNA: TGCGCCAGCAGCATAAGGACTAGCGGGGGGCCTAGCACAGATACGCAGTATTTT

V: TRBV5-1
J: TRBJ1-1
size: -
D: TRBD1
CDR3: CASSPDRVTEAFF
DNA: TGCGCCAGCAGCCCTGACAGGGTGACTGAAGCTTTCTTT

V: TRBV6-5
J: TRBJ2-7
size: -
D: TRBD2
CDR3: CASSRSGSSYEQYF
DNA: TGTGCCAGCAGTCGTAGCGGGAGCTCCTACGAGCAGTACTTC

V: TRBV7-3
J: TRBJ2-3
size: few
D: -
CDR3: CASGAGMTDTQYF
DNA: TGTGCCAGCGGGGCAGGGATGACAGATACGCAGTATTTT

V: TRBV7-2
J: TRBJ1-1
size: -
D: TRBD1
CDR3: CASSPDRLRAFF
DNA: TGTGCCAGCAGCCCGGACAGGCTGCGGGCTTTCTTT

V: TRBV29-1
J: TRBJ2-3
size: once
D: -
CDR3: CSVERHPDTQYF
DNA: TGCAGCGTTGAACGACATCCAGATACGCAGTATTTT

V: TRBV7-3
J: TRBJ2-7
size: -
D: TRBD1
CDR3: CASSRDRGLPSYEQYF
DNA: TGTGCCAGCAGCCGGGACAGGGGGCTACCCTCCTACGAGCAGTACTTC

V: TRBV2
J: TRBJ2-1
size: -
D: -
CDR3: CASSRESGVEQFF
DNA: TGTGCCAGCAGTAGGGAATCCGGCGTTGAGCAGTTCTTC

V: TRBV18
J: TRBJ2-7
size: -
D: -
CDR3: CASSHREGEQYF
DNA: TGTGCCAGCTCGCACAGGGAAGGCGAGCAGTACTTC

V: TRBV19
J: TRBJ2-7
size: once
D: TRBD2
CDR3: CASSIYGGSSYEQYF
DNA: TGTGCCAGTAGTATATACGGCGGGAGCTCCTACGAGCAGTACTTC

V: TRBV30
J: TRBJ1-6
size: -
D: -
CDR3: CAWRLAGTYNSPLHF
DNA: TGTGCCTGGAGGCTTGCGGGCACTTATAATTCACCCCTCCACTTT

V: TRBV5-1
J: TRBJ2-7
size: -
D: TRBD2
CDR3: CASSFRGLAGGKEQYF
DNA: TGCGCCAGCAGCTTCCGGGGACTAGCGGGAGGGAAAGAGCAGTACTTC

V: TRBV6-5
J: TRBJ2-7
size: -
D: -
CDR3: CASSYSGGIYEQYF
DNA: TGTGCCAGCAGTTACTCGGGTGGGATCTACGAGCAGTACTTC

V: TRBV6-5
J: TRBJ1-2
size: few
D: -
CDR3: CASSAWGNYGYTF
DNA: TGTGCCAGCAGTGCCTGGGGCAACTATGGCTACACCTTC

V: TRBV18
J: TRBJ2-7
size: -
D: -
CDR3: CASSPETNQQYF
DNA: TGTGCCAGCTCACCGGAGACAAACCAGCAGTACTTC

V: TRBV7-6
J: TRBJ1-3
size: -
D: TRBD1
CDR3: CASSLGGTADSGNTIYF
DNA: TGTGCCAGCAGCTTGGGGGGGACAGCAGACTCTGGAAACACCATATATTTT

V: TRBV27
J: TRBJ2-7
size: -
D: TRBD1
CDR3: CASSLRTGGFYEQYF
DNA: TGTGCCAGCAGTTTAAGGACAGGGGGCTTCTACGAGCAGTACTTC

V: TRBV5-1
J: TRBJ2-3
size: -
D: TRBD2
CDR3: CASSLLASGTTDTQYF
DNA: TGCGCCAGCAGCCTGCTGGCTAGCGGGACCACAGATACGCAGTATTTT

V: TRBV6-5
J: TRBJ2-4
size: -
D: TRBD2
CDR3: CASSPGGGAKNIQYF
DNA: TGTGCCAGCAGCCCGGGAGGGGGAGCCAAAAACATTCAGTACTTC

V: TRBV11-3
J: TRBJ2-1
size: -
D: -
CDR3: CASSLDRRPYNEQFF
DNA: TGTGCCAGCAGCTTAGACCGGAGACCCTACAATGAGCAGTTCTTC